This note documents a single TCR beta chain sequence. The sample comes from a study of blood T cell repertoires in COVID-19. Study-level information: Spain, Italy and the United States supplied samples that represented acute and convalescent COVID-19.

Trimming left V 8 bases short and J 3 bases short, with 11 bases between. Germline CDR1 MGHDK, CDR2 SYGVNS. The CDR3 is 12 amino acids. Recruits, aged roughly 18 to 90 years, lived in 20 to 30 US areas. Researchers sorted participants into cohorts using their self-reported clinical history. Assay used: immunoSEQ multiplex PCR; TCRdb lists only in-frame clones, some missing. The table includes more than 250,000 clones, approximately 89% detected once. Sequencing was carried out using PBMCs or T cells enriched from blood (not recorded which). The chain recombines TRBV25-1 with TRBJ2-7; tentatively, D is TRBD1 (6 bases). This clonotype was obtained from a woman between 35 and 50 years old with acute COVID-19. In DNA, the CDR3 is TGTGCCAGCCGACGACAGGTCTACGAGCAGTACTTC. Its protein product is CASRRQVYEQYF.